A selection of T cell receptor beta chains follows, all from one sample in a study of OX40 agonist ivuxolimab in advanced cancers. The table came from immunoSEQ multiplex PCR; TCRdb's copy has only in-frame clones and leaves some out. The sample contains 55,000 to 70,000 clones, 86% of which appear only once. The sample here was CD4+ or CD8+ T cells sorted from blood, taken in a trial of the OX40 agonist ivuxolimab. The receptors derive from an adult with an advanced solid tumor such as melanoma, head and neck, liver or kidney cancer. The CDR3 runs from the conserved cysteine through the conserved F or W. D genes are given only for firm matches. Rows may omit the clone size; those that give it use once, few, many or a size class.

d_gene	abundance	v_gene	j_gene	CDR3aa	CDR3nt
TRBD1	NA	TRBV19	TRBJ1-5	CASTGTGDGQPQHF	TGTGCCAGTACAGGGACAGGGGATGGACAGCCCCAGCATTTT
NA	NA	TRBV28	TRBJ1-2	CASSLGGDHRGYGYTF	TGTGCCAGCAGTTTGGGGGGCGATCATAGGGGCTATGGCTACACCTTC
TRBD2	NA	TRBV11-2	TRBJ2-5	CASTRLAGARTQETQYF	TGTGCCAGCACCCGACTAGCGGGGGCCCGTACCCAAGAGACCCAGTACTTC
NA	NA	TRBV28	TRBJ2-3	CATSTLADTQYF	TGTGCCACTTCCACCCTGGCAGATACGCAGTATTTT
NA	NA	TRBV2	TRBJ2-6	CASNTITVSGANVLTF	TGTGCCAGCAACACAATCACAGTCTCTGGGGCCAACGTCCTGACTTTC
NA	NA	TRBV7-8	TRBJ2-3	CASSYGALQYF	TGTGCCAGCAGCTACGGGGCTCTGCAGTATTTT
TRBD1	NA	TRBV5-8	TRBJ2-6	CASSGTGSRSGANVLTF	TGTGCCAGCAGCGGGACAGGGAGTCGCTCTGGGGCCAACGTCCTGACTTTC
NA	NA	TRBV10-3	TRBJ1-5	CAISESWVRHQPQHF	TGTGCCATCAGTGAGTCGTGGGTCCGTCATCAGCCCCAGCATTTT
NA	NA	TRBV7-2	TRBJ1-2	CASSLVGLGYTF	TGTGCCAGCAGCTTAGTAGGGCTTGGCTACACCTTC
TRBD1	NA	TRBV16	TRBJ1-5	CASSGTGGYQPQHF	TGTGCCAGCAGCGGCACAGGGGGGTACCAGCCCCAGCATTTT
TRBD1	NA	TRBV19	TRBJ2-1	CASSQGQGANNEQFF	TGTGCCAGTAGTCAAGGACAGGGGGCCAACAATGAGCAGTTCTTC
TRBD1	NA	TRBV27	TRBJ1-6	CASRTYGQGNSPLHF	TGTGCCAGCAGGACGTACGGACAGGGTAATTCACCCCTCCACTTT
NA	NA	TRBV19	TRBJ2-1	CASKGENNEQFF	TGTGCCAGTAAAGGGGAAAACAATGAGCAGTTCTTC
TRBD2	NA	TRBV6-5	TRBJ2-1	CASKRAGGLEQFF	TGTGCCAGCAAAAGAGCGGGGGGCTTAGAGCAGTTCTTC
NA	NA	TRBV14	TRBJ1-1	CASSHPTESTEAFF	TGTGCCAGCAGCCATCCGACTGAAAGCACTGAAGCTTTCTTT
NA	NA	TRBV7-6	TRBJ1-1	CASSRDDDRSTEAFF	TGTGCCAGCAGCCGTGATGATGACAGGTCCACTGAAGCTTTCTTT
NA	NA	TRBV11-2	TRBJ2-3	CASSLILTDTQYF	TGTGCCAGCAGCTTAATCCTCACAGATACGCAGTATTTT
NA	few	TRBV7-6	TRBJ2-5	CASSFGETQYF	TGTGCCAGCAGCTTTGGTGAGACCCAGTACTTC
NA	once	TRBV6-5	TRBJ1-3	CASGGFGNTIYF	TGTGCCAGCGGCGGGTTTGGAAACACCATATATTTT
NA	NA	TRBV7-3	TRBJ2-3	CASSLSASTDTQYF	TGTGCCAGCAGCTTAAGCGCCAGTACAGATACGCAGTATTTT
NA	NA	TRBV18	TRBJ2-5	CASSPPRMTLQETQYF	TGTGCCAGCTCACCACCGCGAATGACCCTACAAGAGACCCAGTACTTC
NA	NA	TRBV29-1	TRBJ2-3	CSVEVGTDTQYF	TGCAGCGTTGAAGTGGGCACAGATACGCAGTATTTT
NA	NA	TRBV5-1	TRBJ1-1	CASSLAGSNTEAFF	TGCGCCAGCAGCTTGGCCGGGAGTAACACTGAAGCTTTCTTT
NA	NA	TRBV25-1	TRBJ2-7	CASAQGGEQYF	TGTGCCAGCGCTCAGGGCGGCGAGCAGTACTTC
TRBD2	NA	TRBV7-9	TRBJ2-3	CASSPLGGGGTDTQYF	TGTGCCAGCAGCCCCCTGGGCGGGGGTGGCACAGATACGCAGTATTTT
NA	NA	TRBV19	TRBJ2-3	CASTDDTPGDTQYF	TGTGCCAGTACCGACGATACCCCGGGTGATACGCAGTATTTT
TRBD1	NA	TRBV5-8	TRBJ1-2	CASSPDRGLGGYTF	TGTGCCAGCAGTCCGGACAGGGGTTTAGGTGGCTACACCTTC
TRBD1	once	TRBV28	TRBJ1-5	CASSPGGDRQPQHF	TGTGCCAGCAGTCCAGGGGGGGACCGGCAGCCCCAGCATTTT